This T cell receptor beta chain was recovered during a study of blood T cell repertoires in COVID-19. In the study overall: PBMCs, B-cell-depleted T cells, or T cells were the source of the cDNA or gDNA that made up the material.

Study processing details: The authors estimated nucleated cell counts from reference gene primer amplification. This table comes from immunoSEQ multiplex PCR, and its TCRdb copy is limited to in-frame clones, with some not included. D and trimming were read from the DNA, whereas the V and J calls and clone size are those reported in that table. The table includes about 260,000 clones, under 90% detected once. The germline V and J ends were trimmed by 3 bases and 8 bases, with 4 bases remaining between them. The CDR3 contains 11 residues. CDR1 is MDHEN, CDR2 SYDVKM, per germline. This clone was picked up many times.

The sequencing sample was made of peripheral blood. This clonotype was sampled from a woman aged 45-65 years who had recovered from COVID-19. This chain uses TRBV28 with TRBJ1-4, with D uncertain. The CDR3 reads CASSLTEKLFF. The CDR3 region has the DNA TGTGCCAGCAGTTTGACAGAAAAACTGTTTTTT.